The source of this T cell receptor (beta chain) is a study of OX40 agonist ivuxolimab in advanced cancers. Turning to the overall study: The costimulatory receptor OX40 (CD134) was targeted by ivuxolimab, a fully human IgG2 agonistic monoclonal antibody. Intravenous ivuxolimab was administered to patients every 2 weeks at six dose levels: 0.01, 0.1, 0.3, 1.5, 3 and 10 mg/kg. Among the approximately 50 dose-escalation patients, roughly 20 had hepatocellular carcinoma, roughly 15 melanoma, 9 renal cell carcinoma and 9 head and neck cancer. A male proportion of 75% to 85% and a mean age of about 60 years, ranging from roughly 20 to 80, were recorded for the dose-escalation cohort. Patients were allowed to have had prior anti-PD-1, anti-PD-L1 or anti-CTLA-4 therapy, and roughly 40% of the dose-escalation patients had previously received checkpoint inhibitors. Partial responses occurred in three dose-escalation patients: two with cutaneous melanoma and one with hepatocellular carcinoma. Peripheral TCRbeta sequencing aimed to test whether ivuxolimab altered TCR sequence diversity and caused clonal T-cell expansion. The paper reports the monotherapy dose-escalation portion (N of about 47 patients) of the phase I ivuxolimab trial.

Of note for this clone: No antigen is known for it. One base away there is no much larger clone; base qualities are not given.

The trial excluded patients who had a history of autoimmune disease or were on systemic immunosuppression. In every dose cohort, peripheral blood was drawn for TCR sequencing at baseline, cycle 4 day 1, and cycle 7 day 1. The samples were drawn from a first-in-human, open-label, multicenter phase I dose-escalation trial of ivuxolimab. Adults with locally advanced or metastatic melanoma, renal cell, hepatocellular, or head and neck squamous cell carcinoma were enrolled in the trial. Before TCR sequencing, CD4+ and CD8+ T cells were separately sorted from peripheral blood. Genomic DNA was isolated from the sorted cells so that the TCRbeta CDR3 region could be sequenced. TCRbeta CDR3 regions were sequenced using the immunoSEQ Assay. Entries here come from immuneACCESS through TCRdb and include only in-frame sequences with V and J called. Some clones fail to appear in such tables; in the studies checked, an unresolved V gene covers under half of the shortfall, and the cause of the remainder is unknown. The sample table records about 50,000 clones; approximately 92% of these occur just once. The ten biggest clones cover more than 20% of the sample.

The paper as a whole reports these results and caveats: Antigen specificity was not determined for the clonally expanded peripheral T cells. Partial responders in the 0.1-3.0 mg/kg groups had among the lowest normalized peripheral clonal expansion, especially among CD8+ T cells. On average, CD8+ T cells showed more expanded clones than CD4+ T cells after ivuxolimab. At doses of 0.1 to 3.0 mg/kg, clonal expansion of both CD4+ and CD8+ T cells in blood was seen between baseline and week 6. Low levels of normalized T-cell clonal expansion were also seen in some patients who did not respond.

Reading from cysteine to phenylalanine, the CDR3 counts 13 amino acids. Here the CDR3 DNA is all that survives: 39 bases in frame from base 1. Relative to germline, V is 0 bases shorter and J is 4 bases shorter, with 5 bases between their ends. Per the germline V gene, SGHRS is the CDR1 and YFSETQ is the CDR2. The receptor was derived from an adult with an advanced solid tumor such as melanoma, head and neck, liver or kidney cancer. Sequences were derived from CD4+ or CD8+ T cells sorted from blood, sampled in a trial of the OX40 agonist ivuxolimab. The chain couples TRBV5-1 to TRBJ1-5; no D gene call is confident. The CDR3 region has the sequence CASSLEVNQPQHF. The nucleotide sequence is TGCGCCAGCAGCTTGGAAGTTAATCAGCCCCAGCATTTT. Outside the CDR3, residues come from the reference TRBV5-1 and TRBJ1-5 proteins, so the full variable domain is: KAGVTQTPRYLIKTRGQQVTLSCSPISGHRSVSWYQQTPGQGLQFLFEYFSETQRNKGNFPGRFSGRQFSNSRSEMNVSTLELGDSALYLCASSLEVNQPQHFGDGTRLSIL.